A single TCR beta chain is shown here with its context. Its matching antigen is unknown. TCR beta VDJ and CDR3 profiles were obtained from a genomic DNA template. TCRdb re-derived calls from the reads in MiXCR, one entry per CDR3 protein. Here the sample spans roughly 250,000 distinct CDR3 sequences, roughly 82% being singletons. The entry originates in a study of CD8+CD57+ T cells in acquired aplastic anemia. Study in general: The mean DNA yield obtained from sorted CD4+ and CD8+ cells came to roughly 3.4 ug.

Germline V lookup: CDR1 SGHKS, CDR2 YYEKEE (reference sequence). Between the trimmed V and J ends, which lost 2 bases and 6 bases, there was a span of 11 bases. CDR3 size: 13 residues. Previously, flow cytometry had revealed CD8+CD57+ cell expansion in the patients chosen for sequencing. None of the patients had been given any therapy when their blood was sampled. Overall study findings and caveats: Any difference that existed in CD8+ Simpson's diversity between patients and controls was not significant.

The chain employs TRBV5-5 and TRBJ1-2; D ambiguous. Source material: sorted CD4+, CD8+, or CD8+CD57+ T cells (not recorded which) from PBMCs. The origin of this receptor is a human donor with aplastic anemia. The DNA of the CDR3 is TGTGCCAGCAGCTTTCCCCGGGAGAATGGCTACACCTTC. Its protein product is CASSFPRENGYTF.